The present entry profiles one T cell receptor beta chain with its context. This clonotype appeared a few times. No cognate antigen has been identified for it. Per-nucleotide qualities are absent, and no much larger clonotype sits a single base away. The donors were roughly 38 Caucasian individuals from Russia, aged 6 to 90 years, who were systemically healthy. Each donor gave about 10 milliliters of peripheral blood, drawn into EDTA-treated Vacutainer tubes. Ficoll-Paque density-gradient centrifugation was used to isolate PBMCs, with at least 6 million per sample. Total RNA was extracted from PBMCs with Trizol reagent, with at least 6 micrograms obtained per sample. For every donor, flow cytometry on a PBMC aliquot measured the percentage of naive CD45RAhigh/CD27high T cells. The library came from 5' RACE. A second 7 to 11 cycle PCR used a sample-barcoded 5' primer and a J-beta primer mix. Each TCR beta cDNA molecule received a unique molecular identifier from a template-switch 5' adaptor carrying 12 random nucleotides. At least 2.5 million CDR3-containing paired-end reads were obtained from each sample. All of the RNA was converted into first-strand cDNA using the Mint cDNA synthesis kit, with a TRBC-specific oligonucleotide serving as the primer. Following uracil-DNA glycosylase treatment, all cDNA underwent a first 18-cycle PCR with the universal primers M1SS and BC2_uni_R. The authors' analysis ran thus. Normalization of each sample was performed by random selection of 1 million high-quality reads, each carrying a distinct molecular identifier. Reads with shared molecular identifiers were discarded instead of being binned into consensus sequences. MiTCR, with a Q25 quality threshold and the strictest error-elimination algorithm, was used for CDR3 identification, clonotype clustering and error correction. A nonparametric unseen species model with Euler transformation was used to estimate lower-bound total TCR beta diversity. TCRdb reanalyzed the raw reads on its own, using fastp at Q25 for trimming and MiXCR for clone calling, and kept in-frame beta chains. For every CDR3 protein sequence, its rows merge into one entry that carries the most common genes and DNA. TCRdb's processing, not the authors' own work, is the source of the V and J calls. This sample lists 1,800,000 or so distinct CDR3 sequences; more than 35% were detected once. Of the sample, 23% falls within the top ten clones.

The sample comes from a study of blood T cells in healthy people across ages (dated by TCRdb to 2015 to 2017). Broadly, across the study: In model experiments, template switching captured about one uniquely barcoded TCR beta cDNA molecule for every two T cells. To avoid experimental bias, donors of different ages were spread randomly across the sequencing lanes. The donors were divided into four age groups: young (average around 15 years), middle-aged (approximately 42), aged (approximately 59) and long-lived (82). Using deep sequencing normalized with unique cDNA molecular identifiers, the study measured how TCR beta repertoire diversity changes with age. Two additional independent replicas of 1 million unique cDNA reads from the same blood draw were analyzed for two donors (one aged 18 to 30 and one aged 80 or older).

Overall study outcomes, separate from this receptor: Observed TCR beta diversity per million T cells fell roughly linearly with age, and a significant reduction was already apparent by age around 40. Donor CMV infection status was unknown, potentially confounding age-related changes in expanded clonotypes. The percentage of naive T cells measured by flow cytometry correlated strongly with observed TCR beta diversity. Because profiling used bulk unsorted PBMCs, naive and antigen-experienced compartments could not be compared conclusively. Compared with the aged group, the long-lived group had more naive CD4+ T cells, fewer expanded clones and increased TCR diversity, a pattern suggesting age selection. Estimates of total diversity based on one million sequenced T cells were regarded as lower bounds and as underestimates.

The receptor's source is a human donor in good health. What was sequenced was blood.

For the CDR3, the sequence is CSATEGTGDYGYTF. The bases read TGCAGTGCCACTGAGGGGACAGGGGACTATGGCTACACCTTC. This chain joins TRBV20-1 to TRBJ1-2; TRBD1 fits 10 bases in the junction. Here V drops 6 bases and J drops 3 bases, and the junction holds 7 bases not matched to any gene. The CDR3, from cysteine to phenylalanine, totals 14 residues. Only the CDR3 DNA is retained, 42 bases long and in frame from the first base. Reading the germline V gene (reference sequence) gives CDR1 DFQATT and CDR2 SNEGSKA.